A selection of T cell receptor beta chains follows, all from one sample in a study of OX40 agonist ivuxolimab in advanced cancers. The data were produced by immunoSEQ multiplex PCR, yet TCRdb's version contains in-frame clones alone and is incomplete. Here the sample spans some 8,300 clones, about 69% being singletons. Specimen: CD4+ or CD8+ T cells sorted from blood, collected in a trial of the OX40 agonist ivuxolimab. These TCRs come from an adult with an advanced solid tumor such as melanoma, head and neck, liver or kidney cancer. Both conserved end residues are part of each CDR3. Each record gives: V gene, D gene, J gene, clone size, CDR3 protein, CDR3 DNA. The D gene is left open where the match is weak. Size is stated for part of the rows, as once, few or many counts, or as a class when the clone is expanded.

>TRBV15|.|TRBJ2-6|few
CATSNGAGANVLTF
TGTGCCACCAGCAATGGGGCTGGGGCCAACGTCCTGACTTTC
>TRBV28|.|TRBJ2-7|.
CASSLPGQDYTYEQCF
TGTGCCAGCAGTTTACCAGGACAGGACTATACCTACGAGCAGTGCTTC
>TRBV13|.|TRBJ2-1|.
CASSLGLPSNEQFF
TGTGCCAGCAGCTTAGGACTACCGAGCAATGAGCAGTTCTTC
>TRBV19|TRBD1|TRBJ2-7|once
CASSIRDRSYEQYF
TGTGCCAGTAGTATTCGGGACAGATCCTACGAGCAGTACTTC
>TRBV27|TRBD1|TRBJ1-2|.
CASRRGQTNYGYTF
TGTGCCAGCAGAAGGGGACAGACTAACTATGGCTACACCTTC
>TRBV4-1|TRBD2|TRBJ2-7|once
CASSLLFGGSSYEQYF
TGCGCCAGCAGCTTATTGTTCGGGGGGAGCTCCTACGAGCAGTACTTC
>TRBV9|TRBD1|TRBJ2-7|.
CASSEGGQGAREQYF
TGTGCCAGCAGCGAGGGAGGCCAGGGGGCGCGCGAGCAGTACTTC
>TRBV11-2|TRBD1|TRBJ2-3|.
CASSSQGAGTDTQYF
TGTGCCAGCAGCTCACAGGGGGCCGGCACAGATACGCAGTATTTT
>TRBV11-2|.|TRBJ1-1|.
CASSLPYLTALNTEAFF
TGTGCCAGCAGCCTCCCATATCTGACAGCTCTGAACACTGAAGCTTTCTTT
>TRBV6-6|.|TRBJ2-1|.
CASRANEQFF
TGTGCCAGCAGGGCCAATGAGCAGTTCTTC
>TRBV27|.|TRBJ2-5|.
CASSLSYAGRQETQYF
TGTGCCAGCAGTTTATCGTACGCTGGTCGGCAAGAGACCCAGTACTTC
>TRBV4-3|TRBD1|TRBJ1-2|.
CASSQLPQDEGATGYTF
TGCGCCAGCAGCCAACTTCCACAAGATGAGGGGGCGACTGGCTACACCTTC
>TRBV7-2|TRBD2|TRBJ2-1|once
CASVPSGGLNEQFF
TGTGCCAGCGTACCTAGCGGGGGGCTAAATGAGCAGTTCTTC
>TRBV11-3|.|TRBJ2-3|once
CASSLALSSLDTQYF
TGTGCCAGCAGCTTAGCGCTTAGCTCCTTAGATACGCAGTATTTT
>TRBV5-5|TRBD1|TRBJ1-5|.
CASSLRTGIQPQHF
TGTGCCAGCAGCTTAAGGACAGGGATTCAGCCCCAGCATTTT
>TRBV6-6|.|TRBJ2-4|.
CASSHQYSGNIQYF
TGTGCCAGCAGTCACCAATATTCGGGAAACATTCAGTACTTC
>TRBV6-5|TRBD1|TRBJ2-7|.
CASSITGGAYEQYF
TGTGCCAGCAGTATTACAGGGGGCGCCTACGAGCAGTACTTC
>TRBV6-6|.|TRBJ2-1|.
CASSYSEQFF
TGTGCCAGCAGTTACAGCGAGCAGTTCTTC
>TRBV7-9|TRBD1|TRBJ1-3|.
CASRLGQGWGSGNTIYF
TGTGCCAGCAGACTCGGACAGGGCTGGGGCTCTGGAAACACCATATATTTT
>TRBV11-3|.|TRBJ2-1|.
CASSLRMDEQFF
TGTGCCAGCAGCTTGCGTATGGATGAGCAGTTCTTC
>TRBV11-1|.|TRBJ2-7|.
CASSSRRGGRAYEQYF
TGTGCCAGCAGCTCCCGGCGGGGAGGCCGAGCCTACGAGCAGTACTTC
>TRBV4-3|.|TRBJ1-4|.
CASSQRTTNEKLFF
TGCGCCAGCAGCCAACGAACAACTAATGAAAAACTGTTTTTT
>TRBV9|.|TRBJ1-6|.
CASSVYKDAYNSPLHF
TGTGCCAGCAGCGTATACAAGGACGCCTATAATTCACCCCTCCACTTT
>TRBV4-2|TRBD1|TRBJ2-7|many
CASSQEEGTGVYEQYF
TGTGCCAGCAGCCAAGAAGAAGGGACAGGGGTCTACGAGCAGTACTTC